This TCR beta chain was sequenced for a study of cytomegalovirus exposure and HLA in healthy donors. Study information: Unique TCR beta sequences numbering some 120 million came from around 180 million T cells in an earlier analysis.

It was with 60 Vbeta and 13 Jbeta primers that the PCR ran. In the original workflow: The authors later counted around 80 million unique TCR beta chains, 9.5 million to 13 million of them shared. The assay was immunoSEQ multiplex PCR, and TCRdb's table has in-frame clones only and misses some. V and J calls and clone size are those listed in that table; D and trimming were worked out from the DNA. The sample yields approximately 170,000 clones, 75% to 90% seen once. Healthy people donating bone marrow made up the donors. Broader study findings: Later analysis placed DRB1 highest and HLA-C lowest in TCR association rates, which differed by HLA locus.

The V end was cut by 4 bases, the J end by 5 bases, with 12 bases between. This CDR3 spans 13 amino acids. The germline gives CDR1 SGHDT, CDR2 YYEEEE. Turning to this clone: Its antigen is unknown.

The chain uses TRBV5-6 and TRBJ1-2, with D possibly TRBD1 on 5 matching bases. This clonotype was sampled from a boy between 2 and 10 years old in good health and CMV-seronegative. The material sequenced was PBMCs. The CDR3, as DNA: TGTGCCAGCAGCGCGACAAAGGGGTATGGCTACACCTTC. This gives the protein CASSATKGYGYTF.